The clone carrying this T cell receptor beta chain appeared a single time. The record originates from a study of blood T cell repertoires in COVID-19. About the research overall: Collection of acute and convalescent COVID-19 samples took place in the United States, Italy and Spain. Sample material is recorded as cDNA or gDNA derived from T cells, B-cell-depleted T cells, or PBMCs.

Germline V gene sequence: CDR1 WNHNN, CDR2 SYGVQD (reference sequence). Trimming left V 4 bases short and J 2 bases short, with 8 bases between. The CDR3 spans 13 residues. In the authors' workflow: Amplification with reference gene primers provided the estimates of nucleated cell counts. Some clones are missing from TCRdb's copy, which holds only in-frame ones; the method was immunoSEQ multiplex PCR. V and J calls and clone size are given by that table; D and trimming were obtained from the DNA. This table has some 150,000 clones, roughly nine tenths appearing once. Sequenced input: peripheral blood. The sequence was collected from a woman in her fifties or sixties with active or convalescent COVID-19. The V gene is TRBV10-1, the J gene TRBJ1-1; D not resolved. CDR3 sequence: CASSVQANTEAFF. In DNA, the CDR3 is TGCGCCAGCAGTGTTCAGGCAAACACTGAAGCTTTCTTT.